The next 18 T cell receptor beta chains were all read from a single sample in a study of identifying expanded T cells in peripheral blood. Clones were read by immunoSEQ multiplex PCR, and TCRdb kept only the in-frame ones, dropping some. The sample lists around 82,000 clones, 84% occurring once. The sequenced sample was blood. Receptors were obtained from a person aged 18 to 70 in good health.

This clone has only a few counts. The chain employs TRBV5-4 and TRBJ2-1; D is ambiguous. Germline V gene data show CDR1 as SGHNT and CDR2 as YYREEE (reference sequence). V was trimmed by 2 bases and J by 4 bases, leaving 13 bases between them. The CDR3 runs 15 residues. The CDR3 bases are TGTGCCAGCAGCTTAGAAGCTTTGAGGTACAATGAGCAGTTCTTC. Protein sequence: CASSLEALRYNEQFF.

In this sample, this clone turned up once. The chain uses TRBV7-3 and TRBJ2-1, with 8 bases lining up with TRBD2. The CDR3 loop spans 17 amino acids. In germline, CDR1 is SGHTA, CDR2 FQGTGA. The junction had 8 bases not matched to a gene; V was cut back by 0 bases and J by 4 bases. The CDR3 spells CASSLTRGSGKYNEQFF. In DNA, the CDR3 is TGTGCCAGCAGCTTAACCCGAGGTAGCGGGAAGTACAATGAGCAGTTCTTC.

V gene TRBV27 combines with J gene TRBJ2-7; D gene unclear. This CDR3 is 14 amino acids long. V was trimmed by 1 base and J by 4 bases, leaving 11 bases between them. CDR1 is MNHEY and CDR2 is SMNVEV in the germline V gene (reference sequence). The DNA for the CDR3 is TGTGCCAGCAGTTTATGGGCTAGAAGTTACGAGCAGTACTTC. Protein sequence: CASSLWARSYEQYF.

This clone has a single count. The chain employs TRBV2 and TRBJ1-2; TRBD1 matches 7 bases. V gave up 9 bases and J gave up 4 bases; unmatched junction bases: 11. This CDR3 contains 14 residues. Germline CDR1 SNHLY, CDR2 FYNNEI. The CDR3 coding sequence is TGTGCCAGTATTATAGTCCGGACAGGCTATGGCTACACCTTC. This sequence encodes CASIIVRTGYGYTF.

The CDR3 spells CASTPQETQYF. The CDR3 DNA sequence: TGTGCCAGCACCCCTCAAGAGACCCAGTACTTC. V is TRBV7-9 and J is TRBJ2-5, with unresolved D. The CDR3 is made up of 11 amino acids. CDR1 and CDR2 (germline): SEHNR, FQNEAQ (reference sequence). Trimming shortened V by 7 bases and J by 2 bases, and 5 bases separated the two germline ends.

This clone came up a few times. The chain is built from TRBV6-5 and TRBJ1-2; no firm D call. This CDR3 comprises 13 residues. CDR1 and CDR2 (germline): MNHEY, SVGAGI. Trimming removed 0 bases from V and 5 bases from J, with 7 bases in between. The CDR3 DNA reads as TGTGCCAGCAGTTACTCTGAAGTATATGGCTACACCTTC. This sequence encodes CASSYSEVYGYTF.

This clone was counted a few times. The chain couples TRBV4-3 to TRBJ1-1; 7 bases are shared with TRBD1. Germline lookup yields CDR1 LGHNA and CDR2 YSLEER. Losses at the gene ends were 0 bases for V and 3 bases for J; bases not matched to a gene: 7. The CDR3 spans 16 residues. CDR3 sequence (DNA): TGCGCCAGCAGCCAAGATCAGGGCCAGGGGGACACTGAAGCTTTCTTT. Amino acids: CASSQDQGQGDTEAFF.

Notes on this clone: Its ends do not fully match the called genes, so a read error is possible. The V and J genes are TRBV7-9 and TRBJ1-4, with D possibly matching TRBD1 (5 bases). This CDR3 comprises 16 residues. Germline values: CDR1 SEHNR, CDR2 FQNEAQ (reference sequence). This CDR3 reads CASSLRATATNEELFF. The CDR3 coding sequence is TGTGCCAGCAGCTTAAGGGCGACAGCAACTAATGAAGAACTGTTTTTT.

J is TRBJ2-3 and V is TRBV28; 10 bases align to TRBD1. The CDR3 sequence is 15 residues long. Germline-derived CDR1 and CDR2 are MDHEN and SYDVKM. With 7 bases clipped from V and 8 bases from J, the junction kept 12 bases outside the gene matches. CDR3 sequence (DNA): TGTGCCAGCACCTTCGAGGACAGGGGGGCCCGTACGCAGTATTTT. Amino acid sequence: CASTFEDRGARTQYF.

This sequence joins TRBV5-6 and TRBJ2-7, with 9 positions matching TRBD1. Per germline, CDR1 SGHDT and CDR2 YYEEEE. The trim removed 3 bases at V and 3 bases at J, leaving 4 bases unmatched. The CDR3 consists of 14 residues. The CDR3 reads CASSSGTGLYEQYF. CDR3 nucleotides: TGTGCCAGCAGCTCAGGGACAGGGCTCTACGAGCAGTACTTC.

This clone occurred once. V gene TRBV30 combines with J gene TRBJ1-2, with D unclear. CDR3 length: 14 residues. Germline V lookup: CDR1 GTSNPN, CDR2 SVGIG (reference sequence). V shed 2 bases and J shed 2 bases, with 12 bases lying between them. The CDR3 sequence: CAWSLGPANYGYTF. The CDR3 nucleotides read TGTGCCTGGAGTCTAGGACCGGCCAACTATGGCTACACCTTC.

The chain has TRBV7-6 and TRBJ2-7, with TRBD1 matching 9 bases. Germline values: CDR1 SGHVS, CDR2 FNYEAQ. The V gene end was trimmed by 5 bases and the J gene end by 0 bases; junction bases not matched to a gene: 5. The CDR3 contains 15 residues. CDR3 protein: CASSLGTGSSYEQYF. CDR3 coding DNA: TGTGCCAGCAGCCTCGGGACAGGGAGCTCCTACGAGCAGTACTTC. The variable domain in full, completed from reference TRBV7-6 and TRBJ2-7, reads GAGVSQSPRYKVTKRGQDVALRCDPISGHVSLYWYRQALGQGPEFLTYFNYEAQQDKSGLPNDRFSAERPEGSISTLTIQRTEQRDSAMYRCASSLGTGSSYEQYFGPGTRLTVT.

The chain recombines TRBV7-2 with TRBJ2-1, with 9 bases matching TRBD1. CDR3 size: 15 residues. From germline, CDR1 is SGHTA and CDR2 FQGNSA. J gave up 4 bases and V 1 base, and 2 bases lay outside the gene matches. CDR3 bases: TGTGCCAGCAGCTTAGTTGGGACAGGGTACAATGAGCAGTTCTTC. Translating gives CASSLVGTGYNEQFF.

Relative to its sample, this clone is medium-sized (0.01 to 0.1%). The same CDR3 is also encoded by other DNA sequences in this sample. The chain couples TRBV27 to TRBJ1-4; TRBD1 agrees at 10 bases. This CDR3 contains 14 residues. Germline V gene sequence: CDR1 MNHEY, CDR2 SMNVEV (reference sequence). After removal of 7 bases from V and 6 bases from J, the junction contained 5 bases not matched to a gene. CDR3 coding DNA: TGTGCCAGCACCCAGACAGGGGGCCATGAAAAACTGTTTTTT. The encoded protein is CASTQTGGHEKLFF.

In its sample, this clone was seen once. The chain employs TRBV28 and TRBJ1-5; no definite D call. The ends were cut back, 2 bases at V and 0 bases at J, with 8 bases in the middle. The CDR3 runs 15 residues. Germline assignment: CDR1 MDHEN and CDR2 SYDVKM. The CDR3 nucleotides are TGTGCCAGCAGTTTAGGGAAGCTTAGCAATCAGCCCCAGCATTTT. Amino acids: CASSLGKLSNQPQHF.

The chain joins TRBV15 to TRBJ1-1, with a weak D call TRBD1 (5 bases). Trimming stripped 1 base from V and 8 bases from J, with 17 bases between. This CDR3 is 15 amino acids long. Germline CDR1 is LNHNV and CDR2 is YYDKDF (reference sequence). CDR3 sequence reads: CATSRAPGRGQEAFF. CDR3 DNA sequence: TGTGCCACCAGCAGAGCCCCGGGTAGGGGCCAGGAAGCTTTCTTT.

The chain employs TRBV9 and TRBJ2-1, with TRBD2 identical over 8 bases. The V gene end was trimmed by 0 bases and the J gene end by 6 bases; junction bases not matched to a gene: 5. CDR1 and CDR2 from the germline V gene are SGDLS and YYNGEE. The CDR3 totals 15 residues. CDR3 DNA: TGTGCCAGCAGCGTAGACGGGAGGGCTGCCAATGAGCAGTTCTTC. It codes for CASSVDGRAANEQFF.

The rearrangement links TRBV6-1 to TRBJ2-1, with TRBD2 identical over 9 bases. The CDR3 spans 15 residues. The junction had 2 bases not matched to a gene; V was cut back by 1 base and J by 4 bases. The germline V gene encodes CDR1 MNHNS and CDR2 SASEGT. The CDR3 DNA reads TGTGCCAGCAGTGAAGGGCTAGCGGGGTACAATGAGCAGTTCTTC. It encodes CASSEGLAGYNEQFF.